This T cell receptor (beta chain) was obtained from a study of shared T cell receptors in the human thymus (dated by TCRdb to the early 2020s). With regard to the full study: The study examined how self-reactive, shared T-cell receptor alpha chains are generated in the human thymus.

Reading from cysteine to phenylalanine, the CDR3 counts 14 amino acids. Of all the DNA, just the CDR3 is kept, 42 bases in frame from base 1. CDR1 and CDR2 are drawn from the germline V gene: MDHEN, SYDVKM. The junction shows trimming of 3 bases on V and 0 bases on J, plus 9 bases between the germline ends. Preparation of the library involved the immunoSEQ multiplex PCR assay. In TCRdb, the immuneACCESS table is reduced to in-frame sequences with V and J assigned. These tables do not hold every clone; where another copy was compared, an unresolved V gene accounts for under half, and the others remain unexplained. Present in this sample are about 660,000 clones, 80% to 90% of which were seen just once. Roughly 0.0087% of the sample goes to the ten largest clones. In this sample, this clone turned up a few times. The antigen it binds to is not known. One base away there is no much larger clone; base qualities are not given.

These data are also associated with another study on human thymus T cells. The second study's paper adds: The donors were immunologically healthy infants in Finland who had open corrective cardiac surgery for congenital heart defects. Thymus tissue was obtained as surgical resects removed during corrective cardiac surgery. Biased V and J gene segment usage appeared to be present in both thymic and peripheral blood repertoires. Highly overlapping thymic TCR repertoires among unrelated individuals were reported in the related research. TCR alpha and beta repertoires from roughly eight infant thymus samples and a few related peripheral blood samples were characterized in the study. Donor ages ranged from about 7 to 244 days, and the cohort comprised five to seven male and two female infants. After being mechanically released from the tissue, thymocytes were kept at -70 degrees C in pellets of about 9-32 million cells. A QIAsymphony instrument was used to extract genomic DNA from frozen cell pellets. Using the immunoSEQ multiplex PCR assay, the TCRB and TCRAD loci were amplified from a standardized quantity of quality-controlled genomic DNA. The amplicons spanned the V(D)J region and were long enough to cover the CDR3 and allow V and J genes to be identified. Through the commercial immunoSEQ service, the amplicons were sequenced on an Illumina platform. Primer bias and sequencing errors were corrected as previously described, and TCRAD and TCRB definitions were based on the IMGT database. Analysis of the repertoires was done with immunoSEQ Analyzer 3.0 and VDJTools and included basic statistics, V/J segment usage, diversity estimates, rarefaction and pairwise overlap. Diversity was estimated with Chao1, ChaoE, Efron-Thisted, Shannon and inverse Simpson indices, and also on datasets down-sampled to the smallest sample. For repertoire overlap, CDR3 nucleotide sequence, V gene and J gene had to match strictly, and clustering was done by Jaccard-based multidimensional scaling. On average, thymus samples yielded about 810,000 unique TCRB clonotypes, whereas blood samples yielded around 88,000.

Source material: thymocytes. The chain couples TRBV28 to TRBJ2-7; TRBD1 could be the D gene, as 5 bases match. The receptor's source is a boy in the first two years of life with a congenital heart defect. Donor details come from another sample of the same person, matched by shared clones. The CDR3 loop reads CASSFQGASYEQYF. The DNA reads TGTGCCAGCAGTTTTCAAGGGGCCTCCTACGAGCAGTACTTC.